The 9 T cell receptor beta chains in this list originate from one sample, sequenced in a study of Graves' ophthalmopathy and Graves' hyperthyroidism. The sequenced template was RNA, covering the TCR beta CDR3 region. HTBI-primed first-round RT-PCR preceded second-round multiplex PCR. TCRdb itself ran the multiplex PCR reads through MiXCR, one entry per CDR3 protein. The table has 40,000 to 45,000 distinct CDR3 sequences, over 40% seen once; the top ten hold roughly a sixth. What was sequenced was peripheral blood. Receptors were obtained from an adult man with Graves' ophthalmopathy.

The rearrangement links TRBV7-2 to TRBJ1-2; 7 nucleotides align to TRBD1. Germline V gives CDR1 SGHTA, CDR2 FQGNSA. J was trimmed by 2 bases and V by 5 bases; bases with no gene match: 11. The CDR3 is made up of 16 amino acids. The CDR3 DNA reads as TGTGCCAGCAGCCAAGGGGTCCTGGGACAGAACTATGGCTACACCTTC. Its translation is CASSQGVLGQNYGYTF.

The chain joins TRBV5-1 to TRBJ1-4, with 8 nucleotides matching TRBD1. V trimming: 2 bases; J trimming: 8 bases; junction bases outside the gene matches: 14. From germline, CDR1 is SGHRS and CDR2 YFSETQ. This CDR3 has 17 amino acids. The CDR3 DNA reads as TGCGCCAGCAGCTTAAGTTTCAGGGGGACAGGTCAAGAAAAACTGTTTTTT. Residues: CASSLSFRGTGQEKLFF.

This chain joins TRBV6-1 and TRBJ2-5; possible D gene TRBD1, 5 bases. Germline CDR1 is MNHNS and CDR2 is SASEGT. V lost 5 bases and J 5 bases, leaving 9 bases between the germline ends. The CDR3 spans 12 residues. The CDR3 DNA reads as TGTGCCAGCAGTCAGGGCGGTGAGACCCAGTACTTC. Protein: CASSQGGETQYF.

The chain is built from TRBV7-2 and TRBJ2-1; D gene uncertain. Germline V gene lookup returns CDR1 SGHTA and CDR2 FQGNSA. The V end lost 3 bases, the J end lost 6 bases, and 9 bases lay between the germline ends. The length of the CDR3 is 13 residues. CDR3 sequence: CASSFGLSNEQFF. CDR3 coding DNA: TGTGCCAGCAGCTTCGGGCTTAGCAATGAGCAGTTCTTC.

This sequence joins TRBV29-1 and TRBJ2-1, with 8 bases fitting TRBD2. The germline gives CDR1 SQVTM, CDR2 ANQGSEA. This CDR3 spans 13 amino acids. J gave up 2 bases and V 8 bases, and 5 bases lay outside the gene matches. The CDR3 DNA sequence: TGCAGCCACCTTAGCGGGACCTACAATGAGCAGTTCTTC. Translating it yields CSHLSGTYNEQFF.

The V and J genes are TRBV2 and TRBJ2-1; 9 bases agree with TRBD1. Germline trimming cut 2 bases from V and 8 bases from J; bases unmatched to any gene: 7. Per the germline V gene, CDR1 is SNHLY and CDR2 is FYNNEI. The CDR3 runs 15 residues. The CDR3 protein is CASSESTGGRDEQFF. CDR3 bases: TGTGCCAGCAGTGAAAGCACAGGGGGCAGGGATGAGCAGTTCTTC.

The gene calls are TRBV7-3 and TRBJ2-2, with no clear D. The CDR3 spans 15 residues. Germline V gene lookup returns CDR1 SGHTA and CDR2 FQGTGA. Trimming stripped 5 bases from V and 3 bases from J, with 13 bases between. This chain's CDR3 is CASSGSDWDTGELFF. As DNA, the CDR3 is TGTGCCAGCAGCGGTTCCGACTGGGACACCGGGGAGCTGTTTTTT.

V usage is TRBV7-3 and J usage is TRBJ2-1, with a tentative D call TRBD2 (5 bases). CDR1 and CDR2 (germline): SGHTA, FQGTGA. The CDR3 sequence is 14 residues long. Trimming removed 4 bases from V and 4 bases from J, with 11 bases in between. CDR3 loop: CASSSDEGYNEQFF. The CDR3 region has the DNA TGTGCCAGCAGCTCCGATGAGGGTTACAATGAGCAGTTCTTC.

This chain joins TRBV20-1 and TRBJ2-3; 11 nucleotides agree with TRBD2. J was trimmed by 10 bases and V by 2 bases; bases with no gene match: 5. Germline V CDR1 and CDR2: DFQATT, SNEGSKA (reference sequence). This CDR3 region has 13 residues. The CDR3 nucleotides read TGCAGTGCTAGATTCGGACTAGCGGGTGCGCAGTATTTT. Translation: CSARFGLAGAQYF.